The T cell receptor (beta chain) described here comes from a study of T cell responses to AZD1222 COVID-19 vaccine. Study in general: Pooling of second doses given at about 4 or about 12 weeks was done.

In regard to this clone: Its target is not known.

Overall study results and limits: Dominant at 160-218 and 743-854, vaccine-associated CD4 TCRs also spanned spike. Within unmutated variant regions lay the reported targets of nearly half of spike-specific TCRs. Following two doses of AZD1222, Spike-specific TCR breadth and depth rose.

The CDR3 extends over 15 amino acids. J gave up 1 base and V 0 bases, and 2 bases lay outside the gene matches. Germline loops: CDR1 SGHVS, CDR2 FQNEAQ. Generated by immunoSEQ multiplex PCR, the TCRdb table keeps only in-frame clones and is missing some. The table has roughly 110,000 clones, 80% to 90% seen once. The clonotype comes from an adult in good health. The specimen comprised peripheral blood, sampled on day 0 of AZD1222 vaccination. The rearrangement joins TRBV7-8 to TRBJ2-7, with 8 bases aligning to TRBD1. Here the CDR3 reads CASSLAYRGSYEQYF. The CDR3 DNA is TGTGCCAGCAGCTTAGCATACAGGGGGTCCTACGAGCAGTACTTC. Variable domain in full (rest from reference TRBV7-8 and TRBJ2-7): GAGVSQSPRYKVAKRGQDVALRCDPISGHVSLFWYQQALGQGPEFLTYFQNEAQLDKSGLPSDRFFAERPEGSVSTLKIQRTQQEDSAVYLCASSLAYRGSYEQYFGPGTRLTVT.